Described below is a single T cell receptor (beta chain) sequence and its context. Its antigen remains unknown. Reverse transcribed after extraction, RNA yielded cDNA as the sequencing template. The data were produced by immunoSEQ multiplex PCR, yet TCRdb's version contains in-frame clones alone and is incomplete. The sample holds 110,000 to 150,000 clones, around 58% seen once. Germline V gene sequence: CDR1 MDHEN, CDR2 SYDVKM. The V end lost 6 bases, the J end lost 2 bases, and 14 bases lay between the germline ends. The CDR3 length is 14 residues. Cell sorting on a FACSAria was used to separate CD4+ and CD8+ T cells from the PBMCs. The record originates from a study of CD8+ T cells in alopecia areata. Across the whole study: For the treated group, dosing was oral tofacitinib at 5 to 10 mg twice daily.

Whole-study results and caveats: Elevated clonality characterized lesional scalp relative to normal scalp, particularly in alopecia totalis/universalis. Shared TCR sequences were less clear between patients than in mice, possibly partly from HLA diversity.

The sequence was obtained from a human donor with alopecia areata. The sample in question was CD4+ T cells sorted from blood, obtained at week 0. The J gene is TRBJ2-7, the V gene TRBV28; D not resolved. CDR3 DNA: TGTGCCAGCAGGCCCCGAACACCGACCTACGAGCAGTACTTC. This gives the protein CASRPRTPTYEQYF.